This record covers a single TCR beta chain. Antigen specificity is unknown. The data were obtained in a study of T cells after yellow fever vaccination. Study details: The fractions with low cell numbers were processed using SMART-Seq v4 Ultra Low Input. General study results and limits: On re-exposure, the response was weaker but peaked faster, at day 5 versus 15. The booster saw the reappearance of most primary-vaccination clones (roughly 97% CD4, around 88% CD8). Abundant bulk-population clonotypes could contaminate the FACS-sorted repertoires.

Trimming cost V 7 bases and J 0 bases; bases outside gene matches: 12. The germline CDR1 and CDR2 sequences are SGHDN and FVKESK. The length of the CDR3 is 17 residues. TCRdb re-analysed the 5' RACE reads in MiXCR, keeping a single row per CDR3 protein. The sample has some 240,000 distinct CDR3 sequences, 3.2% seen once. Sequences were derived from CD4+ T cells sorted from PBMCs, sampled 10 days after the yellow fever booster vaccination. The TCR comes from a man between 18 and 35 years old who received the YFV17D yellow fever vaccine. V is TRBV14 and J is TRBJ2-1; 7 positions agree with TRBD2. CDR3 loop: CASTTGSGERSYNEQFF. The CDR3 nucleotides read TGTGCCAGCACAACCGGGAGCGGGGAACGCTCCTACAATGAGCAGTTCTTC.